The source of this T cell receptor beta chain is a study of T-cell reconstitution after alpha-beta-depleted transplantation in children. As to this clonotype: Its target is not known.

The CDR3 is 13 residues long. Trimming took off 5 bases at V and 9 bases at J, with 14 bases between the two ends. CDR1 and CDR2 from the germline V gene are LGHNT and FRNRAP. General observations from the study: Several hundred expanded graft clones reportedly were the source of alpha-beta T cells about two months after transplant.

Unique molecular identifiers were incorporated during preparation of the TCRbeta library. TCRdb independently ran MiXCR on the PCR reads; one entry per CDR3 protein. Of some 300,000 distinct CDR3 sequences listed, about a tenth are singletons. This sequence originates from a boy younger than two with acute myeloid leukemia, due to receive a stem cell transplant. The sequenced sample was PBMCs, obtained before TCRalphabeta/CD19-depleted stem cell transplant. The chain has TRBV12-5 and TRBJ2-1; D not certain. CDR3 DNA: TGTGCTAGTGGTCCGCCCTATTTGGGTGAGCAGTTCTTC. It codes for CASGPPYLGEQFF.